The 12 T cell receptor beta chains in this list originate from one sample, sequenced in a study of beta chain features in type 1 diabetes. Every bit of the isolated RNA underwent reverse transcription, so sequencing read expressed TCRB transcripts. Sequenced by immunoSEQ multiplex PCR; TCRdb stores in-frame clones only, minus some. The repertoire holds about 330,000 clones, with around 10% as singletons. Sequencing was performed on naive CD4+ T cells from blood. The receptor source for this set is a woman in her 30s in good health.

This clone has only a few counts. The chain joins TRBV9 to TRBJ1-1; 7 bases line up with TRBD1. V dropped 0 bases and J dropped 1; count of bases not matched to a gene: 12. Germline V gene data show CDR1 as SGDLS and CDR2 as YYNGEE. The CDR3 has 18 amino acids. The DNA for the CDR3 is TGTGCCAGCAGCGTAGCGTTGGACCGACAGGGATGGAACACTGAAGCTTTCTTT. Protein product: CASSVALDRQGWNTEAFF.

The chain combines TRBV5-4 with TRBJ1-2; D ambiguous. Germline values: CDR1 SGHNT, CDR2 YYREEE (reference sequence). Trimming shortened V by 3 bases and J by 0 bases, and 18 bases separated the two germline ends. This CDR3 is built from 17 residues. CDR3 nucleotide sequence: TGTGCCAGCAGCTCAACCTACATGGAAAGCGCTAACTATGGCTACACCTTC. Amino acid sequence: CASSSTYMESANYGYTF.

This chain links TRBV11-2 with TRBJ2-7; TRBD2 might be the D (5 bases). The CDR3 loop spans 13 amino acids. The germline V gene has CDR1 SGHAT and CDR2 FQNNGV. Trimming removed 4 bases from V and 3 bases from J, with 10 bases in between. CDR3: CASSSERGYEQYF. The CDR3 DNA reads TGTGCCAGCAGCTCAGAACGGGGCTACGAGCAGTACTTC.

The chain is built from TRBV7-2 and TRBJ2-3; 11 bases are shared with TRBD2. The germline gives CDR1 SGHTA, CDR2 FQGNSA. J was trimmed by 4 bases and V by 5 bases; bases with no gene match: 5. The CDR3 runs to 15 residues. CDR3 DNA: TGTGCCAGCAGCGCTCTAGCGGGAGGCCCAGATACGCAGTATTTT. As protein: CASSALAGGPDTQYF.

A few counts support this clone. The chain links TRBV28 to TRBJ1-2, with a weak D call TRBD1 (6 bases). The CDR3 is 14 residues long. V was cut by 4 bases and J by 3 bases, with 12 bases left in between. Germline-derived CDR1 and CDR2 are MDHEN and SYDVKM. The CDR3 loop reads CASSSGQIYYGYTF. In DNA, the CDR3 is TGTGCCAGCAGTTCTGGACAGATCTACTATGGCTACACCTTC.

This clone was detected a few times. V and J are TRBV6-6 and TRBJ1-1; the D is unclear. The V gene lost 7 bases and the J gene lost 3 bases, with 15 bases spanning the gap. Germline lookup yields CDR1 MNHNY and CDR2 SVGAGI (reference sequence). This CDR3 has 14 residues. In nucleotides, the CDR3 is TGTGCCAGCAATCTTGGCTTGAGGGACACTGAAGCTTTCTTT. The encoded protein is CASNLGLRDTEAFF.

This clone was recorded a few times. The chain is built from TRBV7-2 and TRBJ2-5; D gene unclear. With 5 bases removed from V and 5 bases from J, the gap between germline ends came to 12 bases. Per the germline V gene, CDR1 is SGHTA and CDR2 is FQGNSA. This CDR3 is built from 13 residues. CDR3 loop: CASSRDPRETQYF. The CDR3 DNA sequence: TGTGCCAGCAGCCGAGACCCGCGGGAGACCCAGTACTTC.

V gene TRBV7-3 combines with J gene TRBJ1-2, with 11 nucleotides matching TRBD1. J lost 8 bases, V lost 1 base, and 6 bases had no gene match. Germline V CDR1 and CDR2: SGHTA, FQGTGA. This CDR3 spans 15 amino acids. CDR3 nucleotide sequence: TGTGCCAGCAGCTTAAATGGACAGGGGGCGGGAGGCTACACCTTC. Encoded protein: CASSLNGQGAGGYTF.

The V and J genes are TRBV9 and TRBJ1-1, with D unresolved. CDR3 length equals 11 residues. The germline CDR1 and CDR2 sequences are SGDLS and YYNGEE. V lost 0 bases, J lost 5 bases, and 2 bases lay in between. The CDR3 nucleotides read TGTGCCAGCAGCGTAGTAACTGAAGCTTTCTTT. Amino acid sequence: CASSVVTEAFF.

There are a few counts of this clone. V and J are TRBV7-2 and TRBJ2-7; D possibly corresponds to TRBD1 (5 bases). The CDR3 is 15 residues long. V was trimmed by 5 bases and J by 0 bases, leaving 14 bases between them. The germline CDR1 and CDR2 sequences are SGHTA and FQGNSA. The CDR3 reads CASSAGHFSSYEQYF. DNA of the CDR3: TGTGCCAGCAGCGCAGGACATTTCAGCTCCTACGAGCAGTACTTC.

This clone was detected a few times. The chain uses TRBV11-2 and TRBJ2-7; 7 bases line up with TRBD2. Germline values: CDR1 SGHAT, CDR2 FQNNGV. The V gene end was trimmed by 3 bases and the J gene end by 1 base; junction bases not matched to a gene: 6. The CDR3 contains 15 residues. The CDR3 nucleotides read TGTGCCAGCAGCTTGGGTAGCGGGCCGTCCTACGAGCAGTACTTC. Encoded protein: CASSLGSGPSYEQYF.

In this sample, this clone turned up a few times. The chain employs TRBV29-1 and TRBJ2-1; 9 nucleotides match TRBD2. Germline CDR1 SQVTM, CDR2 ANQGSEA. V trimming: 3 bases; J trimming: 7 bases; junction bases outside the gene matches: 7. The CDR3 consists of 14 residues. CDR3 sequence reads: CSVDGGRARNEQFF. CDR3 nucleotide sequence: TGCAGCGTTGATGGCGGGAGGGCGAGGAATGAGCAGTTCTTC.